A selection of T cell receptor beta chains follows, all from one sample in a study of tumor-infiltrating lymphocytes in primary liver carcinoma. MiXCR, applied by TCRdb to the multiplex PCR reads, yields one record per CDR3 protein. Of under 85,000 distinct CDR3 sequences in the sample, 60% to 75% were seen once. The specimen sequenced was liver tumor tissue from sampling region 1. The receptors were sampled from a man between 35 and 55 years old with primary liver carcinoma and hepatitis B virus infection. CDR3s include the opening cysteine and the closing phenylalanine or tryptophan. The D gene is left open where the match is weak. Only some rows state a clone size, as once, few, many or a class for expanded clones.

TRBV30	TRBD1	TRBJ2-3	once	CAWGMGTGERKPQYF	TGTGCCTGGGGAATGGGGACAGGAGAACGAAAGCCCCAGTATTTT
TRBV4-2	TRBD1	TRBJ1-4	-	CASSQDLQGMGEELFF	TGTGCCAGCAGCCAAGATTTACAGGGGATGGGTGAAGAATTGTTTTTT
TRBV6-6	-	TRBJ2-2	-	CASQGRTNTGELFF	TGTGCCAGTCAAGGACGGACAAACACCGGGGAGCTGTTCTTT
TRBV12-5	-	TRBJ2-3	many	CASRKGRNTDTQYF	TGTGCTAGTAGAAAAGGGAGAAACACAGATACGCAGTATTTT
TRBV6-2/TRBV6-3	TRBD2	TRBJ2-5	many	CASSPGLAQETQYF	TGTGCCAGCAGCCCCGGACTAGCCCAAGAGACCCAGTACTTC
TRBV4-2	-	TRBJ2-2	many	CASSQDEDEQSAGELFF	TGTGCCAGCAGCCAAGACGAGGACGAGCAGTCAGCCGGGGAGCTGTTTTTT
TRBV7-9	TRBD1	TRBJ2-1	many	CASSPTGEKYNEQFF	TGTGCCAGCAGCCCAACAGGGGAGAAGTATAATGAGCAGTTCTTC
TRBV29-1	-	TRBJ2-5	-	CRVEVGGRAGEETQYF	TGCCGCGTTGAAGTGGGTGGAAGGGCAGGGGAAGAGACCCAGTACTTC
TRBV5-6	-	TRBJ1-1	many	CASSLDSTRRGATEAFF	TGTGCCAGCAGCTTGGATAGTACGAGAAGGGGGGCCACTGAAGCTTTCTTT
TRBV6-5	TRBD2	TRBJ2-1	-	CASSHSGTSGPGNEQFF	TGTGCAAGCAGTCACTCCGGGACTAGCGGACCCGGGAATGAGCAGTTCTTC
TRBV30	-	TRBJ2-5	-	CACPTLGEPGEAQYF	TGTGCCTGCCCAACCTTGGGGGAACCTGGGGAGGCCCAGTACTTC
TRBV5-5	TRBD2	TRBJ2-5	-	CASSLLGLTEETQYF	TGTGCCAGCAGCTTGCTGGGACTAACAGAAGAGACCCAGTACTTC
TRBV6-6	-	TRBJ2-6	-	CASSLQRGARVNVLTF	TGTGCCAGCAGTTTACAGCGAGGGGCTCGGGTCAACGTCCTGACTTTC
TRBV12-3/TRBV12-4	TRBD2	TRBJ2-7	-	CANDGLAGDGQYF	TGTGCCAACGACGGACTAGCGGGAGACGGGCAGTACTTC
TRBV5-4	-	TRBJ2-3	-	CASSLMEISTDTQDF	TGTGCCAGTAGCTTGATGGAGATCAGCACAGATACGCAGGATTTT
TRBV29-1	TRBD2	TRBJ2-7	-	CSGLLGTSGTYDQYF	TGCAGCGGTCTCTTAGGGACTAGCGGTACTTACGATCAGTACTTC
TRBV2	-	TRBJ2-1	few	CASSRTRSPYNEQFF	TGTGCCAGCAGTAGGACACGCTCGCCCTACAATGAGCAGTTCTTC
TRBV12-3/TRBV12-4	-	TRBJ2-7	-	CAGSSLGLSEQYF	TGTGCCGGCAGTTCCCTTGGACTAAGCGAGCAGTACTTC
TRBV18	TRBD2	TRBJ2-5	many	CASSQTSGQETQYF	TGTGCCAGCTCACAAACTAGCGGGCAAGAGACCCAGTACTTC
TRBV11-1	-	TRBJ2-3	-	CTISWGEADTQYF	TGTACTATCAGCTGGGGTGAGGCAGATACGCAGTATTTC
TRBV4-1	TRBD1	TRBJ1-2	-	CASSHRQGAHYGYTF	TGCGCCAGCAGCCATCGACAGGGCGCGCACTATGGCTACACCTTC
TRBV29-1	TRBD1	TRBJ2-2	-	CRARTGGAKVVTGELLF	TGCAGAGCTAGGACAGGGGGCGCAAAAGTGGTCACCGGGGAGCTGCTTTTT
TRBV12-3/TRBV12-4	-	TRBJ2-3	-	CVSSLQLTDTQYF	TGTGTCAGCAGTCTCCAGTTGACAGATACGCAGTATTTT
TRBV28	-	TRBJ2-3	many	CASSGGQGVDTQYF	TGTGCCAGCAGTGGGGGACAAGGGGTAGATACGCAGTATTTT
TRBV7-2	-	TRBJ2-7	-	CANSLSGRPYVQYF	TGTGCCAACAGCTTAAGTGGGAGACCCTACGTGCAGTACTTC
TRBV2	TRBD2	TRBJ2-1	few	CASRALAASYNEQFF	TGTGCCAGCAGGGCACTAGCGGCCTCCTACAATGAGCAGTTCTTC
TRBV29-1	TRBD1	TRBJ1-2	-	CSAGTGGDYGYTF	TGCAGCGCCGGGACAGGGGGCGACTATGGCTACACCTTC
TRBV7-9	-	TRBJ2-5	-	CANSLATGYETQYF	TGTGCCAACAGCTTAGCAACTGGATATGAGACCCAGTACTTC
TRBV5-6	-	TRBJ1-2	-	CASSLLGQSTNYGYTF	TGTGCCAGCAGCTTGTTAGGGCAGAGCACCAACTATGGCTACACCTTC
TRBV11-2	TRBD2	TRBJ2-1	few	CASSLDGGIAGDEQFF	TGTGCCAGCAGCTTAGATGGGGGTATTGCGGGGGATGAGCAGTTCTTC
TRBV6-1	-	TRBJ2-3	-	CASSELYMQYF	TGTGCCAGCAGTGAACTGTATATGCAGTATTTT
TRBV6-6	-	TRBJ2-2	-	CANRGRTNIGELFF	TGTGCCAATCGAGGACGGACAAACATCGGGGAGCTGTTTTTT
TRBV11-2	-	TRBJ1-2	-	CASNPADGDYGYAF	TGTGCCAGCAACCCAGCCGACGGGGACTATGGCTACGCCTTC
TRBV29-1	-	TRBJ1-2	-	CSVADSIIYGYTF	TGCAGCGTTGCCGACAGCATAATCTATGGCTACACCTTC